The 24 T cell receptor beta chains reported below all come from one sample, sequenced in a study of shared T cell receptors in the human thymus. Profiled with immunoSEQ multiplex PCR; TCRdb holds only in-frame clones, not every one. The table has fewer than 700,000 clones, around 87% seen once. These data were also reused for a study on human thymus T cells.

The sequenced sample was thymocytes. Receptor source: a boy in the first two years of life with a congenital heart defect.

V is TRBV20-1 and J is TRBJ2-1, with TRBD2 identical over 7 bases. Germline V gene sequence: CDR1 DFQATT, CDR2 SNEGSKA (reference sequence). J gave up 8 bases and V 6 bases, and 4 bases lay outside the gene matches. This CDR3 has 11 residues. DNA of the CDR3: TGCAGTGCGACTCTAGCGGATGAGCAGTTCTTC. This sequence encodes CSATLADEQFF.

The chain has TRBV2 and TRBJ2-1; TRBD2 matches 8 bases. There are 14 residues in the CDR3. Germline CDR1 and CDR2: SNHLY and FYNNEI. V was clipped by 4 bases and J by 8 bases; unmatched bases: 7. This CDR3 reads CASSGGLVVDEQFF. The CDR3 DNA follows: TGTGCCAGCAGTGGGGGACTAGTTGTCGATGAGCAGTTCTTC.

The gene calls are TRBV27 and TRBJ2-2; D possibly corresponds to TRBD2 (6 bases). The V gene lost 2 bases and the J gene lost 1 base, with 17 bases spanning the gap. The length of the CDR3 is 18 residues. Germline CDR1 MNHEY, CDR2 SMNVEV (reference sequence). CDR3 protein: CASSLIEGRDWNTGELFF. The CDR3 coding sequence is TGTGCCAGCAGTTTAATCGAAGGGCGGGACTGGAACACCGGGGAGCTGTTTTTT.

The gene calls are TRBV11-2 and TRBJ1-4; D not certain. The V gene's germline CDR1 is SGHAT and CDR2 FQNNGV. The CDR3 extends over 15 amino acids. The V end was cut by 3 bases, the J end by 5 bases, with 13 bases between. The CDR3 region is CASSFGKEGNEKLFF. The CDR3 DNA follows: TGTGCCAGCAGCTTTGGGAAGGAGGGAAATGAAAAACTGTTTTTT.

The rearrangement uses TRBV14 and TRBJ2-2; perhaps TRBD2 as D (5 bases). The length of the CDR3 is 16 residues. The V and J ends lost 0 bases and 0 bases respectively, with 8 bases between them. Germline loops: CDR1 SGHDN, CDR2 FVKESK. The CDR3 coding sequence is TGTGCCAGCAGCCAAGAAGGAGGTGCGAACACCGGGGAGCTGTTTTTT. Encoded protein: CASSQEGGANTGELFF.

This sequence joins TRBV28 and TRBJ2-2, with D perhaps matching TRBD2 (5 bases). The CDR3 is made up of 15 amino acids. The germline gives CDR1 MDHEN, CDR2 SYDVKM. V shed 6 bases and J shed 3 bases, with 14 bases lying between them. The CDR3 loop reads CASRPRAEDTGELFF. CDR3 DNA sequence: TGTGCCAGCAGACCTAGGGCGGAGGACACCGGGGAGCTGTTTTTT.

The chain has TRBV10-3 and TRBJ2-7; 12 positions match TRBD1. The J segment lost 7 bases and the V segment lost 6 bases, leaving 4 bases of the junction unmatched. From germline, CDR1 is ENHRY and CDR2 SYGVKD. This CDR3 contains 13 residues. The CDR3 sequence: CAIRGQGAGEQYF. CDR3 bases: TGTGCCATCAGGGGACAGGGGGCGGGTGAGCAGTACTTC.

V and J are TRBV25-1 and TRBJ1-5; 9 bases agree with TRBD1. Per the germline V gene, CDR1 is MGHDK and CDR2 is SYGVNS. This CDR3 has 16 residues. Losses at the gene ends were 4 bases for V and 2 bases for J; bases not matched to a gene: 6. CDR3 sequence reads: CASSVGDREGNQPQHF. Here the CDR3 DNA reads TGTGCCAGCAGTGTGGGGGACAGGGAGGGCAATCAGCCCCAGCATTTT. Based on the CDR3 plus reference TRBV25-1 and TRBJ1-5, the full variable domain is EADIYQTPRYLVIGTGKKITLECSQTMGHDKMYWYQQDPGMELHLIHYSYGVNSTEKGDLSSESTVSRIRTEHFPLTLESARPSHTSQYLCASSVGDREGNQPQHFGDGTRLSIL.

J is TRBJ2-1 and V is TRBV4-1; D gene ambiguous. Trimming took 4 bases from V and 0 from J, leaving 16 bases between them. The length of the CDR3 is 17 residues. Looked up from germline, CDR1 is MGHRA and CDR2 is YSYEKL. The CDR3 is CASSLQDFLVSYNEQFF. CDR3 nucleotide sequence: TGCGCCAGCAGCCTACAAGATTTCCTAGTCTCCTACAATGAGCAGTTCTTC.

The chain joins TRBV14 to TRBJ1-1; TRBD1 matches at 7 bases. With V trimmed by 0 bases and J by 6 bases, 7 bases remained unmatched. CDR1 and CDR2 from the germline V gene are SGHDN and FVKESK. The CDR3 contains 15 residues. CDR3 sequence: CASSQDPTGDAEAFF. The CDR3 coding sequence is TGTGCCAGCAGCCAAGATCCAACAGGGGACGCTGAAGCTTTCTTT.

The chain joins TRBV7-8 to TRBJ2-7; 11 bases are a match to TRBD2. Unmatched junction bases numbered 11, after V lost 5 bases and J lost 2 bases. The CDR3 consists of 17 residues. Germline-derived CDR1 and CDR2 are SGHVS and FQNEAQ. CDR3: CASSPLTSGNNPYEQYF. CDR3 sequence (DNA): TGTGCCAGCAGCCCCCTGACTAGCGGGAACAATCCCTACGAGCAGTACTTC.

This sequence joins TRBV13 and TRBJ1-2, with TRBD1 as a possible D gene (6 bases). This CDR3 has 15 residues. Trimming left V 5 bases short and J 2 bases short, with 15 bases between. CDR1 and CDR2 from the germline V gene are PRHDT and FYEKMQ (reference sequence). The CDR3 sequence is CASSHRDRPNYGYTF. The CDR3 nucleotides read TGTGCCAGCAGCCACCGAGACAGGCCGAACTATGGCTACACCTTC.

This rearrangement joins TRBV29-1 to TRBJ1-1, with TRBD1 identical over 7 bases. The V and J ends lost 8 bases and 2 bases, in that order; junction bases with no gene match: 5. CDR1 is SQVTM, CDR2 ANQGSEA, per germline. CDR3 length equals 12 residues. The CDR3: CSLGQVNTEAFF. As DNA, the CDR3 is TGCAGCTTAGGACAGGTCAACACTGAAGCTTTCTTT.

The rearrangement joins TRBV5-1 to TRBJ2-3; 11 bases fit TRBD2. Per the germline V gene, CDR1 is SGHRS and CDR2 is YFSETQ. The CDR3 spans 15 residues. Trimming removed 3 bases from V and 2 bases from J; junction bases left unmatched: 2. CDR3 protein: CASSSLAGVTDTQYF. As DNA, the CDR3 is TGCGCCAGCAGCTCACTAGCGGGGGTCACAGATACGCAGTATTTT.

V gene TRBV6-6 combines with J gene TRBJ1-2; tentatively, D is TRBD1 (6 bases). Trimming stripped 6 bases from V and 7 bases from J, with 12 bases between. The germline V gene has CDR1 MNHNY and CDR2 SVGAGI (reference sequence). The CDR3 totals 12 residues. This CDR3 is CASRGRGAGYTF. DNA of the CDR3: TGTGCCAGCAGGGGCCGGGGGGCTGGCTACACCTTC.

The chain combines TRBV7-8 with TRBJ1-5; 7 bases fit TRBD1. The CDR3 spans 15 residues. Germline trimming cut 3 bases from V and 2 bases from J; bases unmatched to any gene: 4. Germline V gene lookup returns CDR1 SGHVS and CDR2 FQNEAQ. CDR3 DNA sequence: TGTGCCAGCAGCTTTAGGGGGCTAGGCAATCAGCCCCAGCATTTT. Its protein product is CASSFRGLGNQPQHF.

This sequence joins TRBV10-2 and TRBJ2-7, with 8 positions matching TRBD2. CDR3 length: 12 residues. The V gene end was trimmed by 9 bases and the J gene end by 6 bases; junction bases not matched to a gene: 7. Germline V gene lookup returns CDR1 WSHSY and CDR2 SAAADI. CDR3 sequence: CASQRESSEQYF. DNA for the CDR3: TGCGCCAGTCAGCGGGAGAGTAGCGAGCAGTACTTC.

The J gene is TRBJ2-5, the V gene TRBV27; 9 bases agree with TRBD1. Gene TRBJ2-7 matches the end of the DNA better, so the J call may be wrong. Looked up from germline, CDR1 is MNHEY and CDR2 is SMNVEV (reference sequence). The CDR3 extends over 15 amino acids. The CDR3 loop reads CASSSGDRERFEQYF. CDR3 nucleotides: TGTGCCAGCAGTTCCGGGGACAGGGAACGGTTCGAGCAGTACTTC.

This clone was recorded a few times. The rearrangement joins TRBV27 to TRBJ2-1, with a possible D match to TRBD1 (5 bases). This CDR3 is 14 amino acids long. Trimming removed 2 bases from V and 3 bases from J, with 8 bases in between. Germline values: CDR1 MNHEY, CDR2 SMNVEV (reference sequence). Here the CDR3 reads CASSLTGYYNEQFF. The DNA of the CDR3 is TGTGCCAGCAGTTTAACAGGATACTACAATGAGCAGTTCTTC.

The rearrangement links TRBV5-1 to TRBJ2-5; maybe TRBD1 (7 bases). The J call may be wrong; the DNA end is better matched by TRBJ2-7. Germline V lookup: CDR1 SGHRS, CDR2 YFSETQ. The CDR3 has 15 residues. The CDR3 DNA reads as TGCGCCAGCAGCTCAGGGGGACTGGTATCCTACGAGCAGTACTTC. Its protein product is CASSSGGLVSYEQYF.

The chain links TRBV5-8 to TRBJ2-7, with a tentative D call TRBD1 (6 bases). Germline V gene lookup returns CDR1 SGHTS and CDR2 YDEGEE. The V end lost 1 base, the J end lost 2 bases, and 7 bases lay between the germline ends. This CDR3 spans 13 amino acids. CDR3 DNA sequence: TGTGCCAGCAGCTTGACAGGGCCCTACGAGCAGTACTTC. Amino acid sequence: CASSLTGPYEQYF.

The chain uses TRBV27 and TRBJ1-5; maybe TRBD1 (6 bases). Looked up from germline, CDR1 is MNHEY and CDR2 is SMNVEV (reference sequence). The CDR3 has 17 amino acids. V gave up 0 bases and J gave up 0 bases, with 12 bases separating them. CDR3 sequence: CASSLSSDSHSNQPQHF. The CDR3 DNA reads TGTGCCAGCAGTTTATCGTCGGACAGTCATAGCAATCAGCCCCAGCATTTT.

The V call is TRBV10-3, the J call TRBJ2-7; no firm D call. V was clipped by 0 bases and J by 2 bases, with 11 bases between them. Germline V gene sequence: CDR1 ENHRY, CDR2 SYGVKD. This CDR3 region has 15 residues. The CDR3 DNA follows: TGTGCCATCAGTGAGTCAGTTAACAGACCCTACGAGCAGTACTTC. This encodes CAISESVNRPYEQYF.

This clone was recorded once. The chain links TRBV4-3 to TRBJ2-1; 7 nucleotides match TRBD2. The CDR3 is made up of 16 amino acids. The trim removed 4 bases at V and 9 bases at J, leaving 15 bases unmatched. Germline V gives CDR1 LGHNA, CDR2 YSLEER. The CDR3 loop reads CASSLTSAGDGCEQFF. CDR3 bases: TGCGCCAGCAGCCTAACATCCGCGGGGGACGGTTGTGAGCAGTTCTTC.